This section outlines one T cell receptor beta chain sequence together with its context. Method: immunoSEQ multiplex PCR; TCRdb's copy keeps in-frame clones and lacks some. The table has about 180,000 clones, around nine tenths seen once; the top ten hold around 13%. Germline CDR1 LGHNT, CDR2 FRNRAP. V was clipped by 4 bases and J by 1 base, with 16 bases between them. CDR3 size: 16 residues. This sample stems from a study of blood T cell repertoires in COVID-19. The clonotype comes from a woman in her sixties or seventies with COVID-19, enrolled during active disease. Material: peripheral blood. The chain uses TRBV12-5 and TRBJ1-1, with TRBD1 as a possible D gene (6 bases). The CDR3 region is CASGSSEGGPNTEAFF. The CDR3 DNA follows: TGTGCTAGTGGTTCCTCGGAGGGGGGGCCGAACACTGAAGCTTTCTTT.